The 26 T cell receptor beta chains below all came from one sample that was sequenced in a study of T cells in Graves' hyperthyroidism and ophthalmopathy. Amplification targeted TCR beta CDR3 regions from RNA transcripts. HTBI primers were used for first-round RT-PCR of the TCR CDR3. TCRdb independently ran MiXCR on the multiplex PCR reads; one entry per CDR3 protein. The sample holds some 600,000 distinct CDR3 sequences; about 15% are singletons and the top ten take around 5.4%. The material sequenced was blood. Source of these receptors: a woman in her twenties or thirties with Graves' hyperthyroidism that later progressed to Graves' ophthalmopathy.

In regard to this clonotype: This may stem from a read error, because a much larger clone lies one nucleotide away. The chain joins TRBV6-1 to TRBJ1-2; D perhaps matches TRBD1 (6 bases). Trimming took off 5 bases at V and 4 bases at J, with 17 bases between the two ends. Germline-derived CDR1 and CDR2 are MNHNS and SASEGT. CDR3 length equals 15 residues. The CDR3 sequence: CASSLALGAGYGYTF. The CDR3 nucleotides read TGTGCCAGCAGTTTAGCGCTGGGGGCGGGCTATGGCTACACCTTC.

This clonotype was counted ten times or more. The CDR3 DNA is TGTGCCAGCAGCAGAGGGGGCGTGAACACTGAAGCTTTCTTT. Translation gives CASSRGGVNTEAFF. The V call is TRBV7-9, the J call TRBJ1-1, with TRBD1 matching 7 bases. Germline CDR1 SEHNR, CDR2 FQNEAQ (reference sequence). Germline trimming cut 5 bases from V and 0 bases from J; bases unmatched to any gene: 3. The CDR3 is made up of 14 amino acids.

The sample holds many counts of this clonotype. The rearrangement links TRBV2 to TRBJ1-1, with TRBD1 identical over 7 bases. The ends lost 5 bases at V and 5 bases at J; junction bases unmatched: 5. The CDR3 is 13 residues long. CDR1 SNHLY and CDR2 FYNNEI come from the germline V gene. DNA of the CDR3: TGTGCCAGCAGTTTGGGACAGAGGACTGAAGCTTTCTTT. Protein product: CASSLGQRTEAFF.

The chain joins TRBV28 to TRBJ2-3, with no clear D. Trimming removed 7 bases from V and 0 bases from J, with 5 bases in between. Germline V CDR1 and CDR2: MDHEN, SYDVKM. The CDR3 runs to 12 residues. In DNA form, the CDR3 reads TGTGCCAGCAAACACAGCACAGATACGCAGTATTTT. Residues: CASKHSTDTQYF. The whole variable domain, remainder taken from reference TRBV28 and TRBJ2-3, is DVKVTQSSRYLVKRTGEKVFLECVQDMDHENMFWYRQDPGLGLRLIYFSYDVKMKEKGDIPEGYSVSREKKERFSLILESASTNQTSMYLCASKHSTDTQYFGPGTRLTVL.

This clonotype was seen repeatedly, ten times or more. This rearrangement joins TRBV12-3 or TRBV12-4 to TRBJ2-5; 10 nucleotides agree with TRBD1. Trimming at V came to 2 bases and at J to 5 bases, leaving 11 bases not matched to a gene. This CDR3 is built from 17 residues. The CDR3 DNA is TGTGCCAGCAGTTTACCTGGACAGGGGGGCTTGGGGGAGACCCAGTACTTC. It yields the protein CASSLPGQGGLGETQYF.

The V and J genes are TRBV2 and TRBJ1-4; no clear D gene. The germline CDR1 and CDR2 sequences are SNHLY and FYNNEI. V was pared by 0 bases and J by 15 bases, with 11 bases between. This CDR3 is 12 amino acids long. The CDR3 DNA sequence: TGTGCCAGCAGTGAAGCCGGGCAGGTAGTGTTTTTT. Residues: CASSEAGQVVFF.

This clonotype was observed at least ten times. The chain links TRBV20-1 to TRBJ2-5; 8 bases are a match to TRBD2. The length of the CDR3 is 15 residues. V lost 0 bases and J lost 4; bases outside the gene matches: 7. Germline V gene sequence: CDR1 DFQATT, CDR2 SNEGSKA (reference sequence). CDR3 bases: TGCAGTGCTAGAGATGATACTAGCGGTGGAGAGACCCAGTACTTC. It codes for CSARDDTSGGETQYF.

This clonotype was counted at least ten times. This CDR3 reads CASGIAPALDTQYF. The CDR3 DNA follows: TGTGCTAGTGGTATCGCCCCCGCGCTAGATACGCAGTATTTT. The chain links TRBV12-5 to TRBJ2-3; D is uncertain. CDR3 length equals 14 residues. V dropped 5 bases and J dropped 5 bases, with 14 bases sitting between them. Germline-derived CDR1 and CDR2 are LGHNT and FRNRAP.

As for this clonotype: Just one base apart from a much larger clone, this may be a read error. The V gene is TRBV28, the J gene TRBJ2-7; D call uncertain. V dropped 5 bases and J dropped 0 bases, with 11 bases sitting between them. Germline CDR1 MDHEN, CDR2 SYDVKM. The CDR3 contains 14 residues. CDR3 loop: CASSPDEVSYEQYF. DNA of the CDR3: TGTGCCAGCAGTCCGGATGAAGTCTCCTACGAGCAGTACTTC.

This clonotype was observed at least ten times. V and J are TRBV9 and TRBJ1-4; D call uncertain. V was trimmed by 0 bases and J by 8 bases, leaving 11 bases between them. CDR3 size: 14 residues. Per germline, CDR1 SGDLS and CDR2 YYNGEE. CDR3 in amino acids: CASSVDYAGEKLFF. In DNA form, the CDR3 reads TGTGCCAGCAGCGTAGACTATGCGGGGGAAAAACTGTTTTTT.

In this sample, this clonotype turned up many times. The chain combines TRBV12-5 with TRBJ2-3, with 7 bases matching TRBD1. CDR1 and CDR2 from the germline V gene are LGHNT and FRNRAP. The CDR3 runs to 14 residues. V gave up 5 bases and J gave up 4 bases; unmatched junction bases: 6. CDR3 DNA: TGTGCTAGTGGTCCTACAGGGGTGCCAGATACGCAGTATTTT. Its protein product is CASGPTGVPDTQYF.

This clonotype was seen repeatedly, ten times or more. The chain is built from TRBV28 and TRBJ1-5; D call uncertain. CDR1 MDHEN and CDR2 SYDVKM come from the germline V gene. Trimming pared 8 bases from V and 1 base from J, leaving 6 bases between. The CDR3 has 12 residues. Written as DNA, the CDR3 is TGTGCCAGCCACGGAAGCAATCAGCCCCAGCATTTT. As protein: CASHGSNQPQHF.

This clonotype occurred many times. The CDR3 here is CASSLNGHNTEAFF. The CDR3 DNA sequence: TGTGCCAGCAGCTTAAACGGTCATAACACTGAAGCTTTCTTT. V gene TRBV7-3 combines with J gene TRBJ1-1; no firm D call. CDR1 and CDR2 (germline): SGHTA, FQGTGA. The CDR3 is 14 amino acids. V dropped 1 base and J dropped 2 bases, with 8 bases sitting between them.

This clonotype was seen at least ten times. This chain connects TRBV30 to TRBJ1-2; D is undetermined. CDR1 and CDR2 (germline): GTSNPN, SVGIG (reference sequence). V was clipped by 0 bases and J by 4 bases, with 9 bases between them. The CDR3 is 13 amino acids. The CDR3 nucleotides read TGTGCCTGGAGTGTACTGAGGGCCTATGGCTACACCTTC. Residues: CAWSVLRAYGYTF.

V gene TRBV20-1 combines with J gene TRBJ1-1, with a weak D call TRBD1 (5 bases). With 4 bases removed from V and 2 bases from J, the gap between germline ends came to 14 bases. The CDR3 has 14 residues. The germline V gene encodes CDR1 DFQATT and CDR2 SNEGSKA (reference sequence). CDR3 residues: CSAIHRLGNTEAFF. The CDR3 bases are TGCAGTGCTATTCACAGGTTAGGAAACACTGAAGCTTTCTTT.

Ten or more counts support this clonotype. The V and J genes are TRBV13 and TRBJ2-1; 8 bases fit TRBD2. The CDR3 has 16 residues. Germline V CDR1 and CDR2: PRHDT, FYEKMQ (reference sequence). With V trimmed by 3 bases and J by 0 bases, 4 bases remained unmatched. The DNA of the CDR3 is TGTGCCAGCAGCTTTCTAGCGGGCCTCTCCTACAATGAGCAGTTCTTC. Translating it yields CASSFLAGLSYNEQFF.

This clonotype was detected ten times or more. The chain uses TRBV12-3 or TRBV12-4 and TRBJ2-3; TRBD2 might be the D (5 bases). V gave up 6 bases and J gave up 6 bases, with 22 bases separating them. CDR3 size: 16 residues. The CDR3 region is CASRPANYPAGDTQYF. The CDR3 region has the DNA TGTGCCAGCAGGCCGGCTAACTACCCGGCGGGTGATACGCAGTATTTT.

This clonotype was counted at least ten times. The genes are TRBV20-1 and TRBJ2-3, with TRBD2 identical over 8 bases. Losses at the gene ends were 5 bases for V and 0 bases for J; bases not matched to a gene: 10. This CDR3 has 16 amino acids. Germline V gene sequence: CDR1 DFQATT, CDR2 SNEGSKA (reference sequence). In DNA, the CDR3 is TGCAGTGCTCGGCTGGGGGCTAGCGGGAGCACAGATACGCAGTATTTT. Translated, it gives CSARLGASGSTDTQYF.

The table lists this clonotype with many counts. V gene TRBV11-2 combines with J gene TRBJ2-1, with 11 bases lining up with TRBD2. CDR1 and CDR2 (germline): SGHAT, FQNNGV. The CDR3 runs 15 residues. The V and J ends lost 4 bases and 6 bases, in that order; junction bases with no gene match: 5. The CDR3 nucleotides read TGTGCCAGCAGCTCGAATAGCGGGAGGGCCAATGAGCAGTTCTTC. Protein: CASSSNSGRANEQFF. Full variable domain (remainder filled in from reference TRBV11-2 and TRBJ2-1): EAGVAQSPRYKIIEKRQSVAFWCNPISGHATLYWYQQILGQGPKLLIQFQNNGVVDDSQLPKDRFSAERLKGVDSTLKIQPAKLEDSAVYLCASSSNSGRANEQFFGPGTRLTVL.

On this clonotype: One end of the junction fails to match germline, which may point to a read error. This chain links TRBV12-3 or TRBV12-4 with TRBJ1-3; weak D call: TRBD1 (5 bases). There are 16 residues in the CDR3. This CDR3 is CASSLVQAHSGNTICF. Written as DNA, the CDR3 is TGTGCCAGCAGTTTAGTACAGGCCCACTCTGGAAACACCATATGTTTT.

This clonotype was found many times. The genes are TRBV2 and TRBJ2-7, with D maybe TRBD2 (5 bases). V dropped 5 bases and J dropped 2 bases, with 7 bases sitting between them. This CDR3 spans 12 amino acids. CDR1 and CDR2 (germline): SNHLY, FYNNEI. CDR3 loop: CASSTGTYEQYF. In DNA form, the CDR3 reads TGTGCCAGCAGTACGGGAACCTACGAGCAGTACTTC.

This clonotype appeared many times. V usage is TRBV6-2 or TRBV6-3 and J usage is TRBJ2-5, with TRBD2 identical over 7 bases. V gave up 2 bases and J gave up 4 bases; unmatched junction bases: 7. Germline values: CDR1 MNHEY, CDR2 SVGEGT. CDR3 length: 15 residues. This CDR3 reads CASSYGAGVGETQYF. The CDR3 DNA follows: TGTGCCAGCAGTTACGGCGCGGGAGTGGGAGAGACCCAGTACTTC.

This clonotype was seen ten or more times. The chain combines TRBV29-1 with TRBJ1-1; TRBD1 might be the D (6 bases). The CDR3 runs 12 residues. The V and J ends lost 1 base and 3 bases respectively, with 6 bases between them. CDR1 is SQVTM and CDR2 is ANQGSEA in the germline V gene. The CDR3 nucleotides read TGCAGCGTTGAAGGGACAGACACTGAAGCTTTCTTT. Its protein is CSVEGTDTEAFF.

This clonotype was seen a few times. The chain uses TRBV7-9 and TRBJ2-7; possible D gene TRBD2, 6 bases. The CDR3 sequence is 14 residues long. Germline V gives CDR1 SEHNR, CDR2 FQNEAQ (reference sequence). The germline V and J ends were trimmed by 5 bases and 0 bases, with 11 bases remaining between them. This chain's CDR3 is CASSPGGNSYEQYF. The CDR3, as DNA: TGTGCCAGCAGCCCAGGCGGGAACTCCTACGAGCAGTACTTC.

In its sample, this clonotype was seen many times. V usage is TRBV15 and J usage is TRBJ1-5; a weak D match, TRBD1 (5 bases). Per the germline V gene, CDR1 is LNHNV and CDR2 is YYDKDF (reference sequence). V dropped 5 bases and J dropped 0 bases, with 11 bases sitting between them. This CDR3 region has 15 residues. In DNA form, the CDR3 reads TGTGCCACCAGCGGCTCAGGGACTAGCAATCAGCCCCAGCATTTT. This gives the protein CATSGSGTSNQPQHF.

This clonotype came up many times. The chain recombines TRBV5-1 with TRBJ1-1; D possibly corresponds to TRBD1 (5 bases). Per germline, CDR1 SGHRS and CDR2 YFSETQ. Trimming took 0 bases from V and 7 from J, leaving 13 bases between them. The CDR3 extends over 14 amino acids. CDR3 nucleotides: TGCGCCAGCAGCTTGGGAACCGGGGCCCTTGAAGCTTTCTTT. This sequence encodes CASSLGTGALEAFF.